This T cell receptor (beta chain) is from a study of human T cells and chemical hapten exposure. In the study overall: Minor pooled library volume differences mainly drove per-sample TCR yield variation.

Study-wide findings and caveats: Higher patch test scores went with higher counts of PT1 expanded TCRs.

To note about this clonotype: Its antigen is unknown.

Stated time point: patch test 2, 6 weeks after DPC sensitization. As to treatment: therapeutic diphenylcyclopropenone sensitization with weekly scalp DPC. TCRdb processed the RACE reads anew with MiXCR; each CDR3 protein has one entry. In the table there are about 380,000 distinct CDR3 sequences, 6% to 7% of which are singletons. The receptor was derived from a woman aged 18-29 years with alopecia areata. Some clones in this sample may be carry-over from other donors' samples. Sequencing was performed on whole blood, taken in connection with sensitization to the hapten diphenylcyclopropenone (DPC).

The CDR3 spells CASSYYDNGTVSSGANVLTF. The CDR3 nucleotides read TGTGCCAGCAGTTACTACGACAACGGGACAGTGAGCTCTGGGGCCAACGTCCTGACTTTC. This sequence joins TRBV6-2 or TRBV6-3 and TRBJ2-6; 7 nucleotides line up with TRBD1. CDR1 and CDR2 from the germline V gene are MNHEY and SVGEGT. J gave up 0 bases and V 1 base, and 12 bases lay outside the gene matches. The CDR3 contains 20 residues.